This T cell receptor (beta chain) comes out of a study of vaccination and CD4 T cells after COVID-19 (dated 2022 in TCRdb). Background for the entire study: Convalescent patients had a positive SARS-CoV-2 result on nasal swab PCR, and of these patients, nine had mild disease and one had severe disease. The time from the second vaccine dose to post-vaccine blood sampling had a median of roughly 79 days and ranged from 14 to 241 days. Participants got two doses of the Pfizer-BioNTech BNT162b2 vaccine (n=8) or two doses of the Moderna mRNA-1273 vaccine (n=2). Post-COVID blood samples were collected from convalescent patients a median of about 92 days after diagnosis, with a range of about 30 to 161 days. In control cultures, a CEFX viral epitope pool was used as positive control, an HIV-1 Nef peptide pool was used as negative control, or no peptide was added. The cultures were stimulated with overlapping spike peptide pools from SARS-CoV-2 and from the common cold coronaviruses HCoV-NL63, HCoV-OC43 and HCoV-229E. In the convalescent cohort there were six males and four females, among whom were two Hispanic individuals, seven Caucasians, two Asians and one multiracial person. In around 9 COVID-19 convalescent patients and a handful of infection-naive healthy vaccine recipients, researchers compared the spike-specific CD4+ TCR repertoire from before mRNA vaccination with the repertoire from after. What the study reported, not specific to this receptor: In convalescent patients, a median around 90% of post-vaccine SARS-CoV-2-reactive clones were detected only after vaccination, and vaccine-specific priming was suggested by this finding. Although the median number of SARS-CoV-2-reactive clonotypes went up from around 19 after infection to approximately 40 after vaccination, the increase was not significant. Of the vaccine-specific clones found in convalescent patients, nearly all (304 of 307) were mono-reactive for SARS-CoV-2 spike instead of being cross-reactive with common cold coronaviruses. Only a relatively small number of convalescent patients were included in the study, and early timepoints following natural infection were not analyzed.

The library was produced with PCR. At the Johns Hopkins FTIC core, DNA from the cultured CD4+ T cells underwent TCR sequencing with the Oncomine TCR Beta short-read assay. The QIAamp micro DNA kit was used to extract genomic DNA from the cultured CD4+ T cells. The Oncomine TCR Beta libraries from cultured CD4+ T cells were pooled using unique dual indexes and then sequenced on an Illumina iSeq 100. Per the original workflow: Non-productive sequences were removed, and CDR3s not starting with C, not ending with F or W, or shorter than 7 amino acids were discarded. Antigen-specific clonotypes were identified with the MANAFEST web application by comparing peptide-stimulated wells with reference and other culture wells. An FDR below 0.05, an odds ratio above 5, and a productive frequency above 0.1% in at least two of three replicate wells were required for clones to be considered positive. A clonotype was classed as cross-reactive if the clonotype showed significant expansion both in SARS-CoV-2 spike wells and in at least one common cold coronavirus spike condition. Levenshtein distances (stringdist) and unrooted phylogenetic trees (ape) in R version 3.6.1 were used to assess CDR3 homology. The raw public data were reprocessed by TCRdb itself: fastp quality trimming at Q25, MiXCR clonotype calling, in-frame beta chains only. Each CDR3 protein gets just one entry, which takes the most common genes and DNA from the rows behind it. TCRdb's processing, not the authors', yielded these V and J calls. This sample has about 21,000 distinct CDR3 sequences in its table, and around two fifths of those were observed once. The ten largest clones add up to approximately 4.5% of the sample.

In regard to this clonotype: Its recognized antigen is unknown. Base qualities are not at hand, and no much larger clone is one base apart.

This specimen's treatment or condition label, per the study, means: approximately 10-day PBMC culture with coronavirus spike peptide pools or control peptides (ViraFEST assay). The ViraFEST assay, used in the study, expanded antigen-specific T cells with peptide pools and then identified the expanded clonotypes through TCR sequencing. The convalescent patients' positive SARS-CoV-2 PCR tests were from March to December 2020, which was before the Alpha, Beta and Delta variants emerged in the United States. PBMCs were cultured at around 2.2 million per well in IMDM supplemented with around 5.5% human AB serum and 10 IU/ml IL-2, with approximately 9.2 ug/ml peptide pools added. On days 3 and 7, half of the culture medium was replaced with fresh IL-2-containing medium. CD4+ T cells were isolated after around 9 days of culture through negative selection using the EasySep CD4+ T cell isolation kit. Ficoll-Paque Plus gradient centrifugation was used to isolate PBMCs from whole blood, and the isolated PBMCs were then either used fresh or cryopreserved at -140C. Each culture condition was generally run in triplicate wells.

V sheds 4 bases and J sheds 8 bases, leaving 14 bases between their ends. Its CDR3 holds 13 amino acids, cysteine through phenylalanine. Solely the CDR3 DNA is kept, with 39 bases framed from the first base. CDR1 and CDR2, per the germline V gene, are SGHTA and FQGNSA. This TCR derives from a human donor who had recovered from COVID-19. The chain was built from TRBV7-2 and TRBJ1-2; the best D guess is TRBD1, with 5 bases matching. Source: CD4+ T cells from blood, cultured in vitro, taken before SARS-CoV-2 vaccination. For the CDR3, the sequence is CASSSGTQGGYTF. The DNA is TGTGCCAGCAGCTCCGGGACCCAAGGGGGCTACACCTTC.